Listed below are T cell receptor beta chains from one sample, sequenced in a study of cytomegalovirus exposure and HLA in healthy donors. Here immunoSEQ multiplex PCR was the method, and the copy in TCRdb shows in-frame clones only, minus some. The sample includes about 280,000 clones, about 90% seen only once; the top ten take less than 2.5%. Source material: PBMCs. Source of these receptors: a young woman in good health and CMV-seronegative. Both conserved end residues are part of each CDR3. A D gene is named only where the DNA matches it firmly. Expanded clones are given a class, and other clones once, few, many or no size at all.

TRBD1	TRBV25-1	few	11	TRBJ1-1	TGTGCCACCCAGGGGGTGGGTCGGACTTTCTTT	CATQGVGRTFF
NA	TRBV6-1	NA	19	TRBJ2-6	TGTGCCAGCAGTGCCCCCCTGGGGGTTCAGGGGTCTGGGGCCAACGTCCTGACTTTC	CASSAPLGVQGSGANVLTF
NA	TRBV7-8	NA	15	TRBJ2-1	TGTGCCAGCAGCCCTAGGGAACGGGGGTACAATGAGCAGTTCTTC	CASSPRERGYNEQFF
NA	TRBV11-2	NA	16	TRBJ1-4	TGTGCCAGCAGCCCGGACAGCTCTACAACTAATGAAAAACTGTTTTTT	CASSPDSSTTNEKLFF
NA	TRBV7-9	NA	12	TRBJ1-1	TGTTCCAGCAGCCAACAGAAGACTGAAGCTTTCTTT	CSSSQQKTEAFF
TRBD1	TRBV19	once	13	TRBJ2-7	TGTGCCAGTAACGAACAGGGGAACTACGAGCAGTACTTC	CASNEQGNYEQYF
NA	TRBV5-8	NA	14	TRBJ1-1	TGTGCCAGCAGCTTGGAAACCCCCTACCGCGAAGCTTTCTTT	CASSLETPYREAFF
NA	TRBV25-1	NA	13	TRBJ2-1	TGTGCCAGCAGCCGTTCTATCGACAATGAGCAGTTCTTC	CASSRSIDNEQFF
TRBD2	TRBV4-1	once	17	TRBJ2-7	TGCGCCAGCAGCCAAGATCGGCGGGGGTTACAACCCTACGAGCAGTACTTC	CASSQDRRGLQPYEQYF
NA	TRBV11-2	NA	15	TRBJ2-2	TGTGCCAGCACAATGGGGCTAGGGGACACCGGGGAGCTGTTTTTT	CASTMGLGDTGELFF
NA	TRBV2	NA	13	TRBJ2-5	TGTGCCAGCACCCCCCTCCTTCAAGAGACCCAGTACTTC	CASTPLLQETQYF
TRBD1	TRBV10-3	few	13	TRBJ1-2	TGTGCCATCAGTGTACAGGGGAACTATGGCTACACCTTC	CAISVQGNYGYTF
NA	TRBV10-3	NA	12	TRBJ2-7	TGTGCCATCAGTGGAGAAGGGGTGGGCAAGTACTTC	CAISGEGVGKYF
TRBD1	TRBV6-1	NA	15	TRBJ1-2	TGTGCCAGCACCCCCAGACAGGGGACTAACTATGGCTACACCTTC	CASTPRQGTNYGYTF